The sequence of this T cell receptor (beta chain) was determined in a study of T-cell memory formation after mild COVID-19. About the research overall: There were largely donor-specific TCR clusters.

The germline CDR1 and CDR2 sequences are SGHTA and FQGNSA. The CDR3 totals 14 residues. Trimming took off 0 bases at V and 3 bases at J, with 9 bases between the two ends. TCRdb recomputed calls from the 5' RACE reads with MiXCR, one row per CDR3 protein. This sample has 80,000 to 90,000 distinct CDR3 sequences, with 25% found just once. This clonotype was sampled from a man in his late teens or twenties who had mild COVID-19 (a few samples of this study predate the infection). Cell type and time point are not known. The material sequenced was PBMCs or a T cell subset sorted from them (not recorded which). V gene TRBV7-2 combines with J gene TRBJ2-7; the D is unclear. CDR3 DNA: TGTGCCAGCAGCTTAGCGAGTCTTGGCTACGAGCAGTACTTC. The encoded protein is CASSLASLGYEQYF.